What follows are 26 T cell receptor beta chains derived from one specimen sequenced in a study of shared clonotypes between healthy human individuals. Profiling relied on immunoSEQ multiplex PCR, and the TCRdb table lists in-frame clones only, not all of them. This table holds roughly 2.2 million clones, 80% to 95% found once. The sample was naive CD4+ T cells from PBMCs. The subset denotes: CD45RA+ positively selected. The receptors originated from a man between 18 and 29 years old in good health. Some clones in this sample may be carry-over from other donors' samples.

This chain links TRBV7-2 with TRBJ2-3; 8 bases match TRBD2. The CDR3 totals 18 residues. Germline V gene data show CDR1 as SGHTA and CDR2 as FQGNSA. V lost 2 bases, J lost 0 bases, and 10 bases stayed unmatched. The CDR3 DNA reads TGTGCCAGCAGCTTACGACGGGAGGGACGATATAGCACAGATACGCAGTATTTT. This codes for CASSLRREGRYSTDTQYF.

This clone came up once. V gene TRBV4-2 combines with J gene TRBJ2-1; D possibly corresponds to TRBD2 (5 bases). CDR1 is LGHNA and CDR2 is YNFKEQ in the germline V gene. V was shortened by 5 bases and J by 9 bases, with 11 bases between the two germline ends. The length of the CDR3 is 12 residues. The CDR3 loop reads CASSKSGIEQFF. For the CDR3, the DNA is TGTGCCAGCAGCAAAAGCGGCATTGAGCAGTTCTTC.

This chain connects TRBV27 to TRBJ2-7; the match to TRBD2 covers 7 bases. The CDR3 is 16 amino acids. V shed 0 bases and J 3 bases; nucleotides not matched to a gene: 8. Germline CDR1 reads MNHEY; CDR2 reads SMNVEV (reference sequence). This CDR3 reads CASSLSYRREYYEQYF. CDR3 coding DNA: TGTGCCAGCAGTTTATCGTATAGGCGGGAGTACTACGAGCAGTACTTC.

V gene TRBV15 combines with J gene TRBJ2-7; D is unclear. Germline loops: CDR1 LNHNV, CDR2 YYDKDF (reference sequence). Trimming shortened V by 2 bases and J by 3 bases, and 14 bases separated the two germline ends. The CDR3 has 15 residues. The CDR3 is CATSRNRAGNYEQYF. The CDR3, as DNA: TGTGCCACCAGCAGAAATCGCGCAGGAAACTACGAGCAGTACTTC.

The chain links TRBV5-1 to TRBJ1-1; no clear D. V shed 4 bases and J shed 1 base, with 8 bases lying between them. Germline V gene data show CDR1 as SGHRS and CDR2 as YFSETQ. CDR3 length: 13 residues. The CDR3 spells CASSKDPNTEAFF. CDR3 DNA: TGCGCCAGCAGCAAAGACCCGAACACTGAAGCTTTCTTT.

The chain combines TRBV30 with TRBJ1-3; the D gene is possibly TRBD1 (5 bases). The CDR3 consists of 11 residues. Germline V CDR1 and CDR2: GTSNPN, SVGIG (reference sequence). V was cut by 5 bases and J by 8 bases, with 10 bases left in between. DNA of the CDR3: TGTGCCTGGGGGGGAGGAGACACCATATATTTT. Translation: CAWGGGDTIYF.

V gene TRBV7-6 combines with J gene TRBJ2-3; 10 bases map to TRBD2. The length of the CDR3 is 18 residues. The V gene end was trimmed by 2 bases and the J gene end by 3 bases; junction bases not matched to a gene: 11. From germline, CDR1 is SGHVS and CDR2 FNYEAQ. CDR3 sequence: CASSLMGVLAGLTDTQYF. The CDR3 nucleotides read TGTGCCAGCAGCTTAATGGGTGTACTAGCGGGACTAACAGATACGCAGTATTTT.

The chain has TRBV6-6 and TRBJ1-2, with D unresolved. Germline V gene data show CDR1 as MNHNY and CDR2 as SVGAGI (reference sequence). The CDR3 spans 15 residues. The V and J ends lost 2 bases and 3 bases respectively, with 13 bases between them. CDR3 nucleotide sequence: TGTGCCAGCAGTTACCCCAGAGGGCGCGACTATGGCTACACCTTC. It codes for CASSYPRGRDYGYTF.

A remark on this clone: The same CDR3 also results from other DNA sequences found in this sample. The CDR3 DNA is TGCGCCAGTTCAATCGGGACTGAAGCTTTCTTT. Protein: CASSIGTEAFF. This chain joins TRBV5-1 and TRBJ1-1; D is unclear. Germline V CDR1 and CDR2: SGHRS, YFSETQ. V shed 8 bases and J shed 5 bases, with 10 bases lying between them. The CDR3 extends over 11 amino acids.

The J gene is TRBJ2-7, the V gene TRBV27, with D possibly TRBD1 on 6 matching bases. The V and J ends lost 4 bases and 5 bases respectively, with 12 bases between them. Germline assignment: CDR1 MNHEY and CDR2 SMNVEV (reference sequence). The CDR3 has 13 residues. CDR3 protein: CASSSPGANEQYF. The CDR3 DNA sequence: TGTGCCAGCAGTTCCCCAGGGGCTAACGAGCAGTACTTC.

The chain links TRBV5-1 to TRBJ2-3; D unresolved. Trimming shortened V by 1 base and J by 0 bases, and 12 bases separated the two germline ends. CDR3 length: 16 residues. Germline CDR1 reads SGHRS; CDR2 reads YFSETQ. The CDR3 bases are TGCGCCAGCAGCTTGCTGCTTCGGAAAAGCACAGATACGCAGTATTTT. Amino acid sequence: CASSLLLRKSTDTQYF.

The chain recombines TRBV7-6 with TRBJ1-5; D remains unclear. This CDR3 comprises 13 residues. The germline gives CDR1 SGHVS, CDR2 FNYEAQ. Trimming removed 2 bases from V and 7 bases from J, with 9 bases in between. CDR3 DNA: TGTGCCAGCAGCTTAACGGGTCGGCAGCCCCAGCATTTT. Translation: CASSLTGRQPQHF.

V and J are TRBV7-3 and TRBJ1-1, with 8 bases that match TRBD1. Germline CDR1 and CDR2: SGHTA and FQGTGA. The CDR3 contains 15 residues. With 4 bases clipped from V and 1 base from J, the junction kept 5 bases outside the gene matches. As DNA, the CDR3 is TGTGCCAGCAGCTCACACAGGGGGAGGAACACTGAAGCTTTCTTT. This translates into CASSSHRGRNTEAFF.

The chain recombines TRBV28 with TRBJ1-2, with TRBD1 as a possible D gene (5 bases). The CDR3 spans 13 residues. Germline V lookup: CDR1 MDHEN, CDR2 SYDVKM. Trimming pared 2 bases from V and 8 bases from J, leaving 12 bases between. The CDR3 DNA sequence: TGTGCCAGCAGTTTAGCAGGGATGGGAGGCTACACCTTC. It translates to CASSLAGMGGYTF.

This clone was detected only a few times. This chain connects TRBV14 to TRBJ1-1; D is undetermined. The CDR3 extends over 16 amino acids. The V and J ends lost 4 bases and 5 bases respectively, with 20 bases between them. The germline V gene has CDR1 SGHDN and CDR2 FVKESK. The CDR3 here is CASSPRHPSPRTEAFF. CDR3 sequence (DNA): TGTGCCAGCAGCCCGAGACACCCATCCCCTAGGACTGAAGCTTTCTTT.

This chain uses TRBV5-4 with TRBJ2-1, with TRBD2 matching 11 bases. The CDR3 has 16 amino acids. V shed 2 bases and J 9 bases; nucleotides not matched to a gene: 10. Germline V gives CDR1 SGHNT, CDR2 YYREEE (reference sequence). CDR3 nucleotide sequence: TGTGCCAGCAGCTTAGGTCTAGCGGGAGGTGGTGGTGAGCAGTTCTTC. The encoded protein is CASSLGLAGGGGEQFF.

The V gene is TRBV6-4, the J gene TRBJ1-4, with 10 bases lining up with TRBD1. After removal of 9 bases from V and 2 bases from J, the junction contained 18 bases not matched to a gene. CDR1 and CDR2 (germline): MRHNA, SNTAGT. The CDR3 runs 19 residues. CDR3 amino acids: CARNQDRGRESRTNEKLFF. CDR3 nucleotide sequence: TGTGCCAGAAACCAAGACAGGGGGCGGGAAAGTAGGACTAATGAAAAACTGTTTTTT.

The CDR3 coding sequence is TGTGCCAGCAGCTTTTGGGGGGCGGATGGGGCCAACGTCCTGACTTTC. Protein product: CASSFWGADGANVLTF. V and J are TRBV5-4 and TRBJ2-6; either TRBD1 or TRBD2 may fit D (6 bases each). The CDR3 consists of 16 residues. Trimming left V 2 bases short and J 3 bases short, with 12 bases between. CDR1 is SGHNT, CDR2 YYREEE, per germline (reference sequence).

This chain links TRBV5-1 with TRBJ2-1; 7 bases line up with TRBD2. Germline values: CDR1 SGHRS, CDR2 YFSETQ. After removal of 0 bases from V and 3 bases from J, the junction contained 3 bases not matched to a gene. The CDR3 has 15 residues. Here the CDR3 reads CASSLEPGGYNEQFF. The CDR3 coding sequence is TGCGCCAGCAGCTTGGAACCGGGAGGCTACAATGAGCAGTTCTTC.

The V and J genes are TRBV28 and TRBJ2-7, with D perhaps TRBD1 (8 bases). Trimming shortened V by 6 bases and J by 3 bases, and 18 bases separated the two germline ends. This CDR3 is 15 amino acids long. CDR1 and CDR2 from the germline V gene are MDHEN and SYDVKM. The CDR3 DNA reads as TGTGCCAGCAGCCCGACTACAGGGGGGGACTACGAGCAGTACTTC. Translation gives CASSPTTGGDYEQYF.

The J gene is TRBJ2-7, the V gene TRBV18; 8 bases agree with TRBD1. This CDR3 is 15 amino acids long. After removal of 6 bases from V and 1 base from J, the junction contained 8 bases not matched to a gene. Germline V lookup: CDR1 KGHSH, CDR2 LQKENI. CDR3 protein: CASSPLRDRSYEQYF. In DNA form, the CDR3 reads TGTGCCAGCTCGCCCCTCCGGGACAGGTCCTACGAGCAGTACTTC.

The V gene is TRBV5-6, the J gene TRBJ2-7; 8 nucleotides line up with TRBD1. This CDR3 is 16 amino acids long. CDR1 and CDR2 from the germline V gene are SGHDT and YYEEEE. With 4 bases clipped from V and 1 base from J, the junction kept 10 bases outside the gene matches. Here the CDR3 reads CASSQYGQGASYEQYF. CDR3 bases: TGTGCCAGCAGCCAGTATGGGCAGGGGGCATCCTACGAGCAGTACTTC. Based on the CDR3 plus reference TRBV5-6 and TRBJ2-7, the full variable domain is DAGVTQSPTHLIKTRGQQVTLRCSPKSGHDTVSWYQQALGQGPQFIFQYYEEEERQRGNFPDRFSGHQFPNYSSELNVNALLLGDSALYLCASSQYGQGASYEQYFGPGTRLTVT.

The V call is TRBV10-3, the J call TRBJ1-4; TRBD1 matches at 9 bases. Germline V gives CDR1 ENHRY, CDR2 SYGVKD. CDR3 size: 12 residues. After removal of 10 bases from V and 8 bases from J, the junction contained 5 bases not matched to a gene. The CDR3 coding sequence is TGTGCCACGGGACAGGGTGGAGAAAAACTGTTTTTT. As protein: CATGQGGEKLFF.

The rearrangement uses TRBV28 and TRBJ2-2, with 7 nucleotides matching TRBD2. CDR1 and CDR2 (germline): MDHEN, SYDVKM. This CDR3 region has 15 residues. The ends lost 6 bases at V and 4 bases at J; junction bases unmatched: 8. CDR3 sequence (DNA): TGTGCCAGCAGGCCCCGGGGGAGGGCCACCGGGGAGCTGTTTTTT. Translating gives CASRPRGRATGELFF. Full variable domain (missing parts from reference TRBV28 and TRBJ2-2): DVKVTQSSRYLVKRTGEKVFLECVQDMDHENMFWYRQDPGLGLRLIYFSYDVKMKEKGDIPEGYSVSREKKERFSLILESASTNQTSMYLCASRPRGRATGELFFGEGSRLTVL.

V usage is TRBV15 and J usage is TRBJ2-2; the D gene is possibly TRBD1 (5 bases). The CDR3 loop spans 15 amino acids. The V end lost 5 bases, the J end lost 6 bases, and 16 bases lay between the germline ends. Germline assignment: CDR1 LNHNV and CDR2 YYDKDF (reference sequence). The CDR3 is CATSGIKGLAGELFF. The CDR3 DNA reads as TGTGCCACCAGCGGGATCAAGGGGCTGGCCGGGGAGCTGTTTTTT.

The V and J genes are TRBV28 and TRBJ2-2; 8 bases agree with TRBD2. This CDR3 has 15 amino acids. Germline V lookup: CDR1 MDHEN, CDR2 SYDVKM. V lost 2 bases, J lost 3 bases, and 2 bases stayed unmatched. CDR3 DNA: TGTGCCAGCAGTTTAGGGACTAGAGACACCGGGGAGCTGTTTTTT. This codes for CASSLGTRDTGELFF.